The next 27 T cell receptor beta chains were all read from a single sample in a study of immune characterization of retroperitoneal liposarcoma (dated by TCRdb to the late 2010s). Library preparation was by PCR. Sequencer: NextSeq 500. The public sequencing data were trimmed at Q25 with fastp and processed into clonotypes with MiXCR by TCRdb, which kept only in-frame beta chains. CDR3 protein sequences are deduplicated, and each keeps its most common genes and DNA. For this sample there are around 20,000 distinct CDR3 sequences; approximately 37% appear just once. 6% to 7.5% of the sample is in the top ten clones. Source material: blood. These receptors were collected from a male donor with retroperitoneal liposarcoma.

The rearrangement uses TRBV7-9 and TRBJ2-7; 14 nucleotides line up with TRBD2. CDR3 length: 21 residues. J lost 0 bases, V lost 4 bases, and 17 bases had no gene match. Looked up from germline, CDR1 is SEHNR and CDR2 is FQNEAQ (reference sequence). The CDR3 DNA follows: TGTGCCAGCAGCTCCTCCCAGGGGACTAGCGGGAGTAAGGGGACCTCCTACGAGCAGTACTTC. It codes for CASSSSQGTSGSKGTSYEQYF.

This clonotype was detected a few times. The V call is TRBV6-2 or TRBV6-3, the J call TRBJ2-2; TRBD2 agrees at 8 bases. With 6 bases clipped from V and 0 bases from J, the junction kept 3 bases outside the gene matches. The CDR3 extends over 15 amino acids. CDR1 MNHEY and CDR2 SVGEGT come from the germline V gene. In DNA form, the CDR3 reads TGTGCCAGCAGCTTGACTAGCGCGAACACCGGGGAGCTGTTTTTT. Protein: CASSLTSANTGELFF.

A remark on this clonotype: One end of the junction fails to match germline, which may point to a read error. The gene calls are TRBV6-1 and TRBJ2-1; D possibly uses TRBD1 or TRBD2 (6 bases each). CDR1 MNHNS and CDR2 SASEGT come from the germline V gene. This CDR3 contains 15 residues. CDR3 nucleotides: TGTGCCAGCAGGTATCAACTAGCAGGGGCCAAAGGGCAATACTTC. It encodes CASRYQLAGAKGQYF.

The table lists this clonotype with many counts. The chain uses TRBV11-2 and TRBJ2-4; no firm D call. The CDR3 covers 15 residues. The germline V and J ends were trimmed by 1 base and 13 bases, with 20 bases remaining between them. Germline V CDR1 and CDR2: SGHAT, FQNNGV. CDR3 in amino acids: CASSLGQVSYNEQYF. The DNA of the CDR3 is TGTGCCAGCAGCTTAGGGCAGGTTTCCTACAATGAGCAGTACTTC.

This clonotype came up many times. The rearrangement links TRBV7-3 to TRBJ2-1, with TRBD1 matching 8 bases. The CDR3 loop spans 13 amino acids. Trimming removed 5 bases from V and 10 bases from J; junction bases left unmatched: 7. Germline V CDR1 and CDR2: SGHTA, FQGTGA. The CDR3 protein is CASSIGQGYEQFF. The CDR3 coding sequence is TGTGCCAGCAGCATTGGACAGGGCTACGAGCAGTTCTTC.

The CDR3 reads CASRFTGTPSSYNEQYF. As DNA, the CDR3 is TGTGCCAGCAGATTTACCGGGACACCGAGCTCCTACAATGAGCAGTACTTC. This chain links TRBV11-2 with TRBJ2-1, with TRBD1 as a possible D gene (6 bases). Matching the DNA end better, TRBJ2-7 makes the J call doubtful. The germline V gene has CDR1 SGHAT and CDR2 FQNNGV. This CDR3 contains 17 residues.

This chain joins TRBV6-5 and TRBJ2-1; a weak D match, TRBD2 (5 bases). Germline values: CDR1 MNHEY, CDR2 SVGAGI. This CDR3 has 15 amino acids. V was pared by 5 bases and J by 10 bases, with 21 bases between. The CDR3 bases are TGTGCCAGCAGTGAAAAGGCGGGCAGATCCTACGAGCAGTTCTTC. It translates to CASSEKAGRSYEQFF.

This clonotype was recorded at least ten times. The genes are TRBV12-3 or TRBV12-4 and TRBJ2-4; D uncertain. V was shortened by 3 bases and J by 0 bases, with 12 bases between the two germline ends. The CDR3 runs to 16 residues. CDR3 sequence (DNA): TGTGCCAGCAGTTTCTGGCTACAACTAGCCAAAAACATTCAGTACTTC. Its protein product is CASSFWLQLAKNIQYF.

The chain links TRBV27 to TRBJ2-1; the D gene is possibly TRBD1 (6 bases). The J call may be incorrect, as the DNA end agrees better with TRBJ2-7. The CDR3 loop spans 13 amino acids. Germline CDR1 MNHEY, CDR2 SMNVEV (reference sequence). CDR3 nucleotide sequence: TGTGCCAGCAGTCAGGGGCCCCCCTACGAGCAGTACTTC. It specifies CASSQGPPYEQYF.

Details on this clonotype: A junction boundary mismatches the germline segment, possibly from a read error. V and J are TRBV7-8 and TRBJ2-1; D remains unclear. Germline V gene lookup returns CDR1 SGHVS and CDR2 FQNEAQ. This CDR3 region has 15 residues. This CDR3 reads CASSLRFGPRYAQLF. As DNA, the CDR3 is TGTGCCAGCAGCTTAAGGTTCGGGCCTCGCTACGCGCAGTTATTC.

The chain employs TRBV7-2 and TRBJ1-1; a possible D gene is TRBD1 (6 bases). CDR3 length: 16 amino acids. Germline V CDR1 and CDR2: SGHTA, FQGNSA. Trimming took off 7 bases at V and 1 base at J, with 19 bases between the two ends. CDR3 amino acids: CASTPREGRGNTEAFF. Written as DNA, the CDR3 is TGTGCCAGCACCCCCCGGGAGGGCAGGGGGAACACTGAAGCTTTCTTT.

The chain joins TRBV7-2 to TRBJ2-7; D not resolved. Trimming pared 5 bases from V and 0 bases from J, leaving 14 bases between. Germline V gives CDR1 SGHTA, CDR2 FQGNSA. CDR3 length: 15 amino acids. The CDR3 reads CASSMNGRISYEQYF. The CDR3 DNA is TGTGCCAGCAGCATGAACGGACGGATCTCCTACGAGCAGTACTTC.

In this sample, this clonotype turned up a few times. Possible read error: a much larger clone is one base away. The V gene is TRBV7-6, the J gene TRBJ1-6; possibly TRBD1 for D (5 bases). The CDR3 spans 14 residues. In germline, CDR1 is SGHVS, CDR2 FNYEAQ. CDR3 bases: TGTGCCAGCAGCTTAGGACAGCCTAACTCACCCCCCCACTTT. This codes for CASSLGQPNSPPHF.

With respect to this clonotype: A much larger clone differs from this one at a single base, so this may be a read error. This chain joins TRBV6-8 and TRBJ2-1; 7 bases line up with TRBD2. J was trimmed by 11 bases and V by 8 bases; bases with no gene match: 15. Germline V gives CDR1 MNHGY, CDR2 SAAAGT. The CDR3 contains 14 residues. DNA of the CDR3: TGTGCCAGCGCTGGTGGGGCGGGAGTTCAGAAGCAGTTCTTC. Its protein product is CASAGGAGVQKQFF.

This clonotype was recorded a few times. This chain joins TRBV12-3 or TRBV12-4 and TRBJ2-7; D is perhaps TRBD1 (6 bases). With 6 bases removed from V and 6 bases from J, the gap between germline ends came to 12 bases. CDR3 size: 12 residues. CDR3 amino acids: CASSDRFVEQYF. The CDR3 DNA reads as TGTGCCAGCAGCGACAGGTTCGTCGAGCAGTACTTC.

The CDR3 bases are TGTGCCAGCAGCTCCTCCCCTATTAGCGGGGGGGGAGTTCACAATGAGCAGTTCTTC. Protein sequence: CASSSSPISGGGVHNEQFF. The genes are TRBV11-3 and TRBJ2-1, with TRBD2 matching over 11 bases. Germline assignment: CDR1 SGHNT and CDR2 YENEEA. The CDR3 contains 19 residues. With V trimmed by 4 bases and J by 5 bases, 16 bases remained unmatched.

The rearrangement uses TRBV11-2 and TRBJ2-1; D uncertain. This CDR3 is 15 amino acids long. Germline CDR1 SGHAT, CDR2 FQNNGV. The V end lost 3 bases, the J end lost 0 bases, and 9 bases lay between the germline ends. In DNA form, the CDR3 reads TGTGCCAGCAGCTTTGCGGAAAGCTCCTACAATGAGCAGTTCTTC. This translates into CASSFAESSYNEQFF.

This clonotype was found a few times. The V call is TRBV6-5, the J call TRBJ2-1, with D tentatively TRBD2 (6 bases). The DNA matches TRBJ2-7 better at its end, which makes the J call doubtful. The CDR3 totals 14 residues. The germline CDR1 and CDR2 sequences are MNHEY and SVGAGI. The CDR3 loop is CASSEGGIPHEQYF. The CDR3, as DNA: TGTGCCAGCAGCGAGGGCGGGATTCCCCACGAGCAGTACTTC.

This clonotype was recorded only once. DNA for the CDR3: TGCGCCAGCAGCCGGACCCTTGAGCGGGAGACTCGGAATGAGCAGTACTTC. It yields the protein CASSRTLERETRNEQYF. The chain recombines TRBV4-1 with TRBJ2-4; TRBD2 agrees at 8 bases. J gave up 13 bases and V 4 bases, and 21 bases lay outside the gene matches. The CDR3 sequence is 17 residues long. Germline-derived CDR1 and CDR2 are MGHRA and YSYEKL.

J is TRBJ2-1 and V is TRBV19, with D perhaps TRBD2 (6 bases). In germline, CDR1 is LNHDA, CDR2 SQIVND (reference sequence). CDR3 length: 14 residues. V lost 3 bases and J 13 bases, leaving 19 bases between the germline ends. DNA for the CDR3: TGTGCCAGTAGTATCCTAGGAGGGCAAGAGACCCAGTTCTTC. It yields the protein CASSILGGQETQFF.

The V call is TRBV11-3, the J call TRBJ1-1; D remains ambiguous. Germline V gene lookup returns CDR1 SGHNT and CDR2 YENEEA. Trimming left V 4 bases short and J 4 bases short, with 13 bases between. The CDR3 is made up of 14 amino acids. The CDR3 spells CASSSRPTSTEAFF. The CDR3 DNA sequence: TGTGCCAGCAGCTCACGACCGACAAGCACTGAAGCTTTCTTT.

As regards this clonotype: One end of the junction is discordant with germline, which a read error may explain. J is TRBJ2-1 and V is TRBV5-3; no definite D call. TRBV5-3 is flagged as an ORF with uncertain function. CDR3 size: 13 residues. CDR3 loop: CASSFGPFNEQFF. CDR3 DNA sequence: TGTGCCAGCAGCTTCGGTCCTTTCAATGAGCAGTTCTTC.

This clonotype appeared once. A read error may explain this, as a much larger clone is one base away. The chain links TRBV6-6 to TRBJ2-2, with 9 bases fitting TRBD1. CDR3 length equals 16 residues. Looked up from germline, CDR1 is MNHNY and CDR2 is SVGAGI (reference sequence). The J segment lost 3 bases and the V segment lost 8 bases, leaving 10 bases of the junction unmatched. The CDR3 DNA sequence: TGTGCCAGCGGAGGGACAGGGAGAGAGTACACCGGGGAGCTGTTTTTT. Translated, it gives CASGGTGREYTGELFF.

The V gene is TRBV28, the J gene TRBJ2-3; 9 nucleotides match TRBD1. CDR3 length: 14 amino acids. Germline V CDR1 and CDR2: MDHEN, SYDVKM. V was pared by 3 bases and J by 8 bases, with 6 bases of the junction left unmatched. CDR3 in amino acids: CASSLGTGWGTQYF. In nucleotides, the CDR3 is TGTGCCAGCAGTTTGGGGACAGGGTGGGGTACGCAGTATTTT.

This clonotype was detected ten times or more. The chain uses TRBV6-1 and TRBJ2-1; 11 bases map to TRBD2. J gave up 6 bases and V 10 bases, and 5 bases lay outside the gene matches. CDR1 is MNHNS and CDR2 is SASEGT in the germline V gene. The CDR3 consists of 13 residues. The CDR3 loop reads CATATSGGNEQFF. As DNA, the CDR3 is TGTGCCACCGCCACTAGCGGGGGCAATGAGCAGTTCTTC.

In its sample, this clonotype was seen many times. The chain joins TRBV11-2 to TRBJ2-2; 7 positions agree with TRBD2. After removal of 5 bases from V and 7 bases from J, the junction contained 7 bases not matched to a gene. The CDR3 is 14 residues long. The germline CDR1 and CDR2 sequences are SGHAT and FQNNGV. CDR3 sequence reads: CASSPRTRHGELFF. CDR3 bases: TGTGCCAGCAGCCCAAGGACTAGACACGGGGAGCTGTTTTTT.

The CDR3 region has the DNA TGTGCCAGCAGTTACTTGGGGGGCTACACCTTC. Translated: CASSYLGGYTF. V usage is TRBV6-6 and J usage is TRBJ1-2; D is undetermined. The CDR3 has 11 amino acids. Germline lookup yields CDR1 MNHNY and CDR2 SVGAGI (reference sequence). Trimming stripped 1 base from V and 8 bases from J, with 5 bases between.